These T cell receptor beta chains were read from a single sample in a study of blood T cell repertoires in COVID-19. Libraries were prepared by immunoSEQ multiplex PCR; TCRdb keeps only in-frame clonotypes and omits some of them. The data show around 190,000 clones, under 90% seen once. The sample taken for sequencing was peripheral blood. These receptors all come from a human donor in a cohort sampled during active COVID-19. CDR3s include the opening cysteine and the closing phenylalanine or tryptophan. D genes are given only for firm matches. Clone size appears in some rows only: once, few, many, or a class for an expanded clone.

CDR3aa	CDR3nt	j_gene	d_gene	v_gene	abundance
CASSLVGTSTGELFF	TGTGCCAGCAGCTTGGTAGGGACATCCACCGGGGAGCTGTTTTTT	TRBJ2-2	-	TRBV5-6	-
CASSLVAAGASYEQYF	TGCGCCAGCAGCTTGGTTGCAGCGGGGGCCTCCTACGAGCAGTACTTC	TRBJ2-7	TRBD2	TRBV5-1	once
CASNPGEDYEQYF	TGTGCCAGTAATCCGGGGGAAGACTACGAGCAGTACTTC	TRBJ2-7	-	TRBV19	-
CASSLAGQDYGYTF	TGCGCCAGCAGCTTGGCAGGGCAGGACTATGGCTACACCTTC	TRBJ1-2	-	TRBV5-1	-
CASSLEPGNNEQFF	TGTGCCAGCAGCTTAGAACCCGGTAACAATGAGCAGTTCTTC	TRBJ2-1	-	TRBV11-2	once
CASSFGDITNEKLFF	TGTGCCAGCAGCTTCGGGGACATTACTAATGAAAAACTGTTTTTT	TRBJ1-4	-	TRBV7-9	once
CASSVSDRGRAEAFF	TGTGCCAGCAGCGTATCGGACAGGGGGCGCGCTGAAGCTTTCTTT	TRBJ1-1	TRBD1	TRBV9	once
CASSEVGWGLAKNIQYF	TGTGCCAGCAGTGAAGTCGGGTGGGGACTAGCCAAAAACATTCAGTACTTC	TRBJ2-4	-	TRBV2	-
CASSLEGGENTEAFF	TGTGCCAGCAGCTTAGAAGGCGGGGAGAACACTGAAGCTTTCTTT	TRBJ1-1	-	TRBV7-6	few
CASSPGTLHYEQYF	TGCGCCAGCAGCCCCGGGACACTTCACTACGAGCAGTACTTC	TRBJ2-7	-	TRBV10-1	few
CATSAGRGVPGELFF	TGTGCCACCAGTGCCGGCAGGGGAGTACCCGGGGAGCTGTTTTTT	TRBJ2-2	-	TRBV24-1	-
CASSVGGLAGAGETQYF	TGTGCCAGCAGCGTAGGTGGACTAGCGGGGGCGGGTGAGACCCAGTACTTC	TRBJ2-5	TRBD2	TRBV9	-
CASSLGGGGAAGELFF	TGTGCCAGCAGCTTAGGTGGCGGGGGGGCTGCCGGGGAGCTGTTTTTT	TRBJ2-2	TRBD2	TRBV11-2	-
CASSSAMGLAGFNEQFF	TGCGCCAGCAGCTCGGCCATGGGACTAGCGGGGTTCAATGAGCAGTTCTTC	TRBJ2-1	TRBD2	TRBV5-1	-
CASSDRGSYGYTF	TGCGCCAGCAGTGATAGGGGATCCTATGGCTACACCTTC	TRBJ1-2	-	TRBV10-1	-
CASSLSDQETQYF	TGTGCCAGCAGCTTGTCAGACCAAGAGACCCAGTACTTC	TRBJ2-5	-	TRBV5-6	-
CASSTGIIYEQYF	TGTGCCAGCAGTACGGGGATAATCTACGAGCAGTACTTC	TRBJ2-7	-	TRBV12-3/TRBV12-4	-
CASSRSDSSYEQYF	TGTGCCAGTAGTAGATCGGACAGCTCCTACGAGCAGTACTTC	TRBJ2-7	-	TRBV19	-